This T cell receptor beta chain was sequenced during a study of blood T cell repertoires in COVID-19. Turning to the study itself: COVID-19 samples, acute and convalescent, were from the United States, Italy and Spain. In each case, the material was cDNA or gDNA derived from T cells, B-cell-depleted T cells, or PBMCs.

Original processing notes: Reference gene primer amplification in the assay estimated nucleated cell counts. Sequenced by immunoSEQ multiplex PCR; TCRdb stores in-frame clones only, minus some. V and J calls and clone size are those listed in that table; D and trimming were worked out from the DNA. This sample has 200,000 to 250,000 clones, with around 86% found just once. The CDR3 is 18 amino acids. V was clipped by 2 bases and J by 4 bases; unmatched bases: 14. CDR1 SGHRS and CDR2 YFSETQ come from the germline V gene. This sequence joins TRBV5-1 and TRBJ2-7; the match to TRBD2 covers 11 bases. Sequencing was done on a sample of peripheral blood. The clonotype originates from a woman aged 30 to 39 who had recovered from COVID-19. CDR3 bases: TGCGCCAGCAGCTTAGGGCTAGCGGGGGGCCTCCGCGTATACGAGCAGTACTTC. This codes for CASSLGLAGGLRVYEQYF.